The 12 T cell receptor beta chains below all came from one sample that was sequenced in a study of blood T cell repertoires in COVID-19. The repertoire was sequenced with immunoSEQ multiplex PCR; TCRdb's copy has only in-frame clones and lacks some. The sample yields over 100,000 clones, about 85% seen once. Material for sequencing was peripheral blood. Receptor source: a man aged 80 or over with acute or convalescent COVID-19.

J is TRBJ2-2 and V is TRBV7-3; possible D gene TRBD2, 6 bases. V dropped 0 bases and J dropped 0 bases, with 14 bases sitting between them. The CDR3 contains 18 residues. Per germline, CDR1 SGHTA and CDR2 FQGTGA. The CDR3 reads CASSLTWWAGPNTGELFF. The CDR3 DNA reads TGTGCCAGCAGCTTAACGTGGTGGGCGGGACCGAACACCGGGGAGCTGTTTTTT.

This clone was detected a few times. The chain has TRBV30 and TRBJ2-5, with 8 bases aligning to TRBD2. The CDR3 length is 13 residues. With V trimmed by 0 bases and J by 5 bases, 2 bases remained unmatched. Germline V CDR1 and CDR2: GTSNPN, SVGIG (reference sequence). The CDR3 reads CAWSVRGGETQYF. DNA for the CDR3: TGTGCCTGGAGTGTTCGGGGGGGGGAGACCCAGTACTTC.

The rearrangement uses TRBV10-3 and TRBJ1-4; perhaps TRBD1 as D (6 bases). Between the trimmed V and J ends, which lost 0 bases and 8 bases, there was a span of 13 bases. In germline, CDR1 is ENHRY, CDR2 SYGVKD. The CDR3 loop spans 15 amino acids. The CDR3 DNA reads TGTGCCATCAGTGAGTCTGGGGGGGGCGCCGAAAAACTGTTTTTT. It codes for CAISESGGGAEKLFF.

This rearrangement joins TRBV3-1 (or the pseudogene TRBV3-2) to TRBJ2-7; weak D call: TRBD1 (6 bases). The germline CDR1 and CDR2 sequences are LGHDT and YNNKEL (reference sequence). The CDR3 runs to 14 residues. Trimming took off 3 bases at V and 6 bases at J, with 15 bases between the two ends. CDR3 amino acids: CASSHGTLGAEQYF. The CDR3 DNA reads TGTGCCAGCAGCCATGGGACACTGGGTGCCGAGCAGTACTTC.

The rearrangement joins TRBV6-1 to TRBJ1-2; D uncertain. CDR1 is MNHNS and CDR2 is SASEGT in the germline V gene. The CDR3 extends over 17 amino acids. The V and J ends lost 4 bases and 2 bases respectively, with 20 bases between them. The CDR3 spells CASSAPERWAGNYGYTF. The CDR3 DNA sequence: TGTGCCAGCAGTGCCCCTGAGAGATGGGCGGGAAACTATGGCTACACCTTC.

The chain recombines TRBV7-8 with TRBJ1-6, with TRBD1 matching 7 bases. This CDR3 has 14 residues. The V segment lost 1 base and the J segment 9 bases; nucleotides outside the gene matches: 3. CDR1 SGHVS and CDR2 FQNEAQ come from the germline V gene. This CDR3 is CASSLGQGGSPLHF. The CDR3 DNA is TGTGCCAGCAGCTTAGGACAGGGAGGTTCACCCCTCCACTTT. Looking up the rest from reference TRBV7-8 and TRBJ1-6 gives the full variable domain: GAGVSQSPRYKVAKRGQDVALRCDPISGHVSLFWYQQALGQGPEFLTYFQNEAQLDKSGLPSDRFFAERPEGSVSTLKIQRTQQEDSAVYLCASSLGQGGSPLHFGNGTRLTVT.

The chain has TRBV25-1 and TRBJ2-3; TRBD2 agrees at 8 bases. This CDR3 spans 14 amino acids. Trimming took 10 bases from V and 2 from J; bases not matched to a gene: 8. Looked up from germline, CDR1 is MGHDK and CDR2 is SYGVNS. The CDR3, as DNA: TGTGCCACCACCCTCGGGGGGGCCACAGATACGCAGTATTTT. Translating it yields CATTLGGATDTQYF.

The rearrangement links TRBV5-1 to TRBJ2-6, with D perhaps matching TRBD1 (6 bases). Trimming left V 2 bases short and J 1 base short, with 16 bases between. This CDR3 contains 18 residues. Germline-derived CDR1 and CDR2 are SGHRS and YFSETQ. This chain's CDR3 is CASSFGAGARSGANVLTF. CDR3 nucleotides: TGCGCCAGCAGCTTTGGGGCAGGGGCCAGGTCTGGGGCCAACGTCCTGACTTTC.

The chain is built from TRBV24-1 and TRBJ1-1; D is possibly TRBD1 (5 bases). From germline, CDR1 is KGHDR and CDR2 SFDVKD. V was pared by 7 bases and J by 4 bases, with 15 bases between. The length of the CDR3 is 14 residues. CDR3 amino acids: CATSRAGGGTEAFF. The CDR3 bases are TGTGCCACCAGCCGCGCGGGGGGAGGCACTGAAGCTTTCTTT.

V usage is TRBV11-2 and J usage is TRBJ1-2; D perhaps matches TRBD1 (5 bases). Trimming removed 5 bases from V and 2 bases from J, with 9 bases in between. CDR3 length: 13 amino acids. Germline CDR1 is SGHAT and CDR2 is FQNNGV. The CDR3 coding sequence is TGTGCCAGCAGCCCACAGGTGAACTATGGCTACACCTTC. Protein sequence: CASSPQVNYGYTF.

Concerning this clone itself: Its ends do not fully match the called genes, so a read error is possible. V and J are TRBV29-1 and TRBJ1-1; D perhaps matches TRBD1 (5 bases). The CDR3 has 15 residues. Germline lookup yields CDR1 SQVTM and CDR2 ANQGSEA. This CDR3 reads CSVVSRGVADTGAFF. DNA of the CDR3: TGCAGCGTTGTATCGCGGGGGGTAGCGGACACTGGAGCTTTCTTT.

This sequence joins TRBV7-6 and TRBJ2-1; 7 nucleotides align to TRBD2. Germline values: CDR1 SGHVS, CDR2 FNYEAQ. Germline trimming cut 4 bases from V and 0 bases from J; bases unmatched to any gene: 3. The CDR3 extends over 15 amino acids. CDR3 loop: CASSYLADSYNEQFF. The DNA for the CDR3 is TGTGCCAGCAGCTATCTAGCGGACTCCTACAATGAGCAGTTCTTC.